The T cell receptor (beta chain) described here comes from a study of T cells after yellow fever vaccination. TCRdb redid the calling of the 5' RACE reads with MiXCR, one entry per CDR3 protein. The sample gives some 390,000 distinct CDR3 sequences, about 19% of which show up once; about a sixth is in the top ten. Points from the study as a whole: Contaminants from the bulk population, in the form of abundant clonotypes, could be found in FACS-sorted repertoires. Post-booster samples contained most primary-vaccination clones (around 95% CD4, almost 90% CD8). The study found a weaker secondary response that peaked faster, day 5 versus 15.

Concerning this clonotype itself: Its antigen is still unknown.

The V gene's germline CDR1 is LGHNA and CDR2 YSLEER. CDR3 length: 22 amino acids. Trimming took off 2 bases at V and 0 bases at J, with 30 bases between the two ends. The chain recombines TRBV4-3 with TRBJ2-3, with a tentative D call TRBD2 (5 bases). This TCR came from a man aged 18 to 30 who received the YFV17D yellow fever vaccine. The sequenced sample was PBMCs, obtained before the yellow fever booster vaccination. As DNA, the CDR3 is TGCGCCAGCAGCCAAAGCTTAGCGCGCGGACTCCTCACCCGGTCTAGCACAGATACGCAGTATTTT. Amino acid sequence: CASSQSLARGLLTRSSTDTQYF.